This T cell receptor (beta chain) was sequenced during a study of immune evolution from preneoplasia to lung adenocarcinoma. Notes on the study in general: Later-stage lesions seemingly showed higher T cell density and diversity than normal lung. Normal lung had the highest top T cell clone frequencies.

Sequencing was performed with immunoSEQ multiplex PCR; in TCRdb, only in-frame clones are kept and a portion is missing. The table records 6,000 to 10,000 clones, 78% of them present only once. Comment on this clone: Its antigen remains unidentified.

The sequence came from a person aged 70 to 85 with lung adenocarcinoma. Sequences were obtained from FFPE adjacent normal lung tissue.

The CDR3 bases are TGCGCCAGCAGCTTGGGCTACGAGCAGTACTTC. Its translation: CASSLGYEQYF. The chain has TRBV5-1 and TRBJ2-7; no definite D call. Germline V gene lookup returns CDR1 SGHRS and CDR2 YFSETQ. CDR3 length equals 11 residues. Trimming removed 0 bases from V and 3 bases from J, with 1 base in between.